Listed below are T cell receptor beta chains from one sample, sequenced in a study of neurological immune-mediated disorders. TCRdb re-analysed the 5' RACE reads in MiXCR, keeping a single row per CDR3 protein. The sample yields 50,000 to 70,000 distinct CDR3 sequences, around 3% seen once. Sequences were obtained from PBMCs. The receptors here all came from a man aged 40-50 years with multiple sclerosis. Both conserved end residues are part of each CDR3. D genes are given only for firm matches. Not all rows give a size; the values are once, few, many and, for expanded clones, a class.

V: TRBV20-1; size: many; D: NA; J: TRBJ1-4; DNA: TGCAGTGCTAAAATCCAAGCGGGGGAAAAACTGTTTTTT; CDR3: CSAKIQAGEKLFF
V: TRBV5-6; size: many; D: NA; J: TRBJ1-4; DNA: TGTGCCAGCCAACCGGGGGCGTCTAATGAAAAACTGTTTTTT; CDR3: CASQPGASNEKLFF
V: TRBV4-1; size: many; D: TRBD1; J: TRBJ2-7; DNA: TGCGCCAGCAGCCCTTGGGACAGGCCCTACGAGCAGTACTTC; CDR3: CASSPWDRPYEQYF
V: TRBV10-3; size: many; D: NA; J: TRBJ1-1; DNA: TGTGCCATCAGTGAAGCGGGGAGCCAGTTGGCCTTCTTT; CDR3: CAISEAGSQLAFF
V: TRBV5-1; size: many; D: NA; J: TRBJ1-1; DNA: TGCGCCAGCAGCTTGTTCGGGGCCAGCACTGAAGCTTTCTTT; CDR3: CASSLFGASTEAFF
V: TRBV5-1; size: many; D: NA; J: TRBJ2-5; DNA: TGCGCCAGCAGCTTGACAGGGAACCAAGAGACCCAGTACTTC; CDR3: CASSLTGNQETQYF
V: TRBV12-3/TRBV12-4; size: many; D: NA; J: TRBJ2-5; DNA: TGTGCCAGCAGGGGTGGACTGGGCCAAGAGACCCAGTACTTC; CDR3: CASRGGLGQETQYF
V: TRBV3-1; size: many; D: TRBD2; J: TRBJ2-1; DNA: TGTGCCAGCAGCCAATTTCGGGGGGGGGAGCAGTTCTTC; CDR3: CASSQFRGGEQFF
V: TRBV11-2; size: many; D: NA; J: TRBJ2-2; DNA: TGTGCCAGCAGCTTAGTGCGAGGCCCGAACACCGGGGAGCTGTTTTTT; CDR3: CASSLVRGPNTGELFF
V: TRBV7-3; size: many; D: NA; J: TRBJ2-3; DNA: TGTGCCAGCAGCCGGGACTCAGAGGCGGATACGCAGTATTTT; CDR3: CASSRDSEADTQYF
V: TRBV20-1; size: many; D: NA; J: TRBJ2-3; DNA: TGCAGTGCTAGAGATGACCCGGCGGGAGATACGCAGTATTTT; CDR3: CSARDDPAGDTQYF
V: TRBV7-3; size: few; D: NA; J: TRBJ2-7; DNA: TGTGCCAGCAGCCGCATCCGAGTAGGGCTTAAAGACAAGGACGAGCAGTACTTC; CDR3: CASSRIRVGLKDKDEQYF
V: TRBV4-1; size: NA; D: NA; J: TRBJ1-1; DNA: TGCGCCAGCAGCCAAGATTCGAAGCGGGCGAACACTGAAGCTTTCTTT; CDR3: CASSQDSKRANTEAFF
V: TRBV20-1; size: many; D: NA; J: TRBJ2-5; DNA: TGCAGTGCTAGGGGGCGGAAAGAGACCCAGTACTTC; CDR3: CSARGRKETQYF
V: TRBV12-3/TRBV12-4; size: many; D: NA; J: TRBJ1-2; DNA: TGTGCCAGCAGTCCGGGAGGGTTGACTGGCTACACCTTC; CDR3: CASSPGGLTGYTF
V: TRBV7-6; size: many; D: NA; J: TRBJ2-3; DNA: TGTGCCAGCAGCGCCCACAGGGTCGGGGAGACGCAGTATTTT; CDR3: CASSAHRVGETQYF
V: TRBV18; size: many; D: NA; J: TRBJ1-1; DNA: TGTGCCAGCTTTACGACAAGGGGGAATGAAGCTTTCTTT; CDR3: CASFTTRGNEAFF
V: TRBV4-1; size: many; D: TRBD2; J: TRBJ2-1; DNA: TGCGCCAGCAGCCAAGAACCCAGCGGGGGAGTCTACAATGAGCAGTTCTTC; CDR3: CASSQEPSGGVYNEQFF
V: TRBV5-1; size: many; D: NA; J: TRBJ1-2; DNA: TGCGCCAGCAGCTTGGGTGGGGACTACACCTTC; CDR3: CASSLGGDYTF
V: TRBV5-1; size: many; D: NA; J: TRBJ2-3; DNA: TGCGCCAGCAGCTTTCGGGGGAACACAGATACGCAGTATTTT; CDR3: CASSFRGNTDTQYF
V: TRBV4-2; size: many; D: NA; J: TRBJ2-1; DNA: TGTGCCAGCAGCCAAGACAACAACAATGAGCAGTTCTTC; CDR3: CASSQDNNNEQFF
V: TRBV20-1; size: many; D: TRBD1; J: TRBJ1-1; DNA: TGCAGTGCTTCGACAGGGGGCAATCGGGACACTGAAGCTTTCTTT; CDR3: CSASTGGNRDTEAFF
V: TRBV4-1; size: many; D: NA; J: TRBJ1-1; DNA: TGCGCCAGCAGCCAAGAGTCAACGGTGAACACTGAAGCTTTCTTT; CDR3: CASSQESTVNTEAFF
V: TRBV7-2; size: many; D: NA; J: TRBJ1-1; DNA: TGTGCCAGCAGCTTATATGGGGCAGCCACTGAAGCTTTCTTT; CDR3: CASSLYGAATEAFF
V: TRBV5-1; size: many; D: TRBD1; J: TRBJ2-1; DNA: TGCGCCAGCAGCGATCCGGGGACAGGGTACAATGAGCAGTTCTTC; CDR3: CASSDPGTGYNEQFF
V: TRBV5-1; size: many; D: TRBD1; J: TRBJ1-1; DNA: TGCGCCAGCAGCCCCGCTAGGACAGGAGAGAACACTGAAGCTTTCTTT; CDR3: CASSPARTGENTEAFF
V: TRBV5-5; size: many; D: NA; J: TRBJ2-7; DNA: TGTGCCAGCAGCTTGGGATTTGGCGGGACCTACGAGCAGTACTTC; CDR3: CASSLGFGGTYEQYF
V: TRBV6-5; size: many; D: TRBD1; J: TRBJ2-6; DNA: TGTGCCAGCAGTTACTCCGGACAGGTCTACAACGTCCTGACTTTC; CDR3: CASSYSGQVYNVLTF
V: TRBV5-1; size: many; D: NA; J: TRBJ2-7; DNA: TGCGCCAGCAGCGGAAACGGGAAGCAGTACTTC; CDR3: CASSGNGKQYF
V: TRBV5-5; size: many; D: NA; J: TRBJ2-2; DNA: TGTGCCAGCAGCTTGGGAGCCCCGAACACCGGGGAGCTGTTTTTT; CDR3: CASSLGAPNTGELFF
V: TRBV5-5; size: many; D: TRBD1; J: TRBJ2-7; DNA: TGTGCCAGCAGCTCTTCAGGGACAGGGATCTACGAGCAGTACTTC; CDR3: CASSSSGTGIYEQYF
V: TRBV18; size: many; D: NA; J: TRBJ1-2; DNA: TGTGCCAGCTCACCACCGGTAGCCGCTTACTACACCTTC; CDR3: CASSPPVAAYYTF
V: TRBV5-1; size: many; D: NA; J: TRBJ2-6; DNA: TGCGCCAGCAGCTTGGACGGAAACTCTGGGGCCAACGTCCTGACTTTC; CDR3: CASSLDGNSGANVLTF
V: TRBV20-1; size: many; D: NA; J: TRBJ1-3; DNA: TGCAGTGCTAGAGGGACGAGGGAGCGCCTCTCTGGAAACACCATATATTTT; CDR3: CSARGTRERLSGNTIYF
V: TRBV12-3/TRBV12-4; size: many; D: TRBD1; J: TRBJ1-5; DNA: TGTGCCAGCAGTTCGGACAGGGGGCAGCCCCAGCATTTT; CDR3: CASSSDRGQPQHF
V: TRBV7-6; size: many; D: NA; J: TRBJ1-1; DNA: TGTGCCAGCAGCTTAGTTGACAGGAGGGTGAACACTGAAGCTTTCTTT; CDR3: CASSLVDRRVNTEAFF
V: TRBV12-3/TRBV12-4; size: many; D: NA; J: TRBJ1-5; DNA: TGTGCCAGCAGGGCCTCAGAACCCCAGCATTTT; CDR3: CASRASEPQHF
V: TRBV7-8; size: many; D: NA; J: TRBJ2-1; DNA: TGTGCCAGCAGCCCCGGGACTCTCCCTAACAATGAGCAGTTCTTC; CDR3: CASSPGTLPNNEQFF
V: TRBV10-2; size: many; D: NA; J: TRBJ2-5; DNA: TGCGCCAGCAGTGAGTCGGGGGCCCTAAGGCAAGAGACCCAGTACTTC; CDR3: CASSESGALRQETQYF
V: TRBV20-1; size: many; D: NA; J: TRBJ1-1; DNA: TGCAGTGCTAGAGATTACAGGTTGATGAACACTGAAGCTTTCTTT; CDR3: CSARDYRLMNTEAFF
V: TRBV5-1; size: many; D: NA; J: TRBJ1-2; DNA: TGCGCCAGCAGCTTGGACCTGGGCCTGGATGGCTACACCTTC; CDR3: CASSLDLGLDGYTF
V: TRBV27; size: many; D: NA; J: TRBJ1-2; DNA: TGTGCCAGCACGACACGGGATCGGAGCTATGGCTACACCTTC; CDR3: CASTTRDRSYGYTF
V: TRBV3-1; size: many; D: NA; J: TRBJ1-1; DNA: TGTGCCAGCAGCCAGGGGGGACGGCACGAAGCTTTCTTT; CDR3: CASSQGGRHEAFF
V: TRBV21-1; size: NA; D: NA; J: TRBJ2-5; DNA: TGTGCCAGCAGCAAAGATGGCAAAGATACCCAGTACTTC; CDR3: CASSKDGKDTQYF